The 10 T cell receptor beta chains below come from one sample, sequenced in a study of kidney transplant recipient with SARS-CoV-2 infection. Via MiXCR, TCRdb re-called the reads, giving one row per CDR3 protein. The sample consists of 250,000 or so distinct CDR3 sequences, under 35% of them appearing once. The sequences come from a blood sample, collected at baseline and around day 120 from a kidney transplant recipient. These receptors were collected from a male patient aged 30 to 39 who had COVID-19 and was a kidney transplant recipient. Some T cells could come from the graft donor.

Notes on this clonotype: This may be a read error, as it is one base from a much larger clone. The V and J genes are TRBV20-1 and TRBJ1-2; D gene ambiguous. V was cut by 4 bases and J by 4 bases, with 22 bases left in between. Looked up from germline, CDR1 is DFQATT and CDR2 is SNEGSKA (reference sequence). The CDR3 runs to 16 residues. This CDR3 is CSATYELFRKTYGYTF. The CDR3 coding sequence is TGCAGTGCTACTTACGAGCTGTTTCGAAAGACCTATGGCTACACCTTC.

This clonotype has at least ten counts. The chain is built from TRBV5-1 and TRBJ2-7; tentative D call: TRBD1 (5 bases). The CDR3 sequence is 15 residues long. The V gene lost 0 bases and the J gene lost 2 bases, with 12 bases spanning the gap. Germline-derived CDR1 and CDR2 are SGHRS and YFSETQ. CDR3 bases: TGCGCCAGCAGCTTGGAGTCAGGGCTGCCCTACGAGCAGTACTTC. Amino acid sequence: CASSLESGLPYEQYF.

This clonotype was counted at least ten times. V gene TRBV7-7 combines with J gene TRBJ1-2; D remains ambiguous. Per the germline V gene, CDR1 is SSHAT and CDR2 is FNYEAQ (reference sequence). The V gene lost 5 bases and the J gene lost 4 bases, with 23 bases spanning the gap. CDR3 length: 17 residues. CDR3 DNA: TGTGCCAGCAGCGTCATTGATAAGTGCCGAAAGACCTATGGCTACACCTTC. It yields the protein CASSVIDKCRKTYGYTF.

At least ten counts were recorded for this clonotype. This chain joins TRBV19 and TRBJ1-1; the D gene is possibly TRBD1 (5 bases). CDR1 is LNHDA and CDR2 is SQIVND in the germline V gene (reference sequence). Trimming left V 3 bases short and J 6 bases short, with 11 bases between. The CDR3 has 13 residues. Here the CDR3 reads CASSIPGFAEAFF. The CDR3 region has the DNA TGTGCCAGTAGTATTCCAGGGTTTGCTGAAGCTTTCTTT. The full variable domain, in which reference TRBV19 and TRBJ1-1 provide the parts outside the CDR3, is DGGITQSPKYLFRKEGQNVTLSCEQNLNHDAMYWYRQDPGQGLRLIYYSQIVNDFQKGDIAEGYSVSREKKESFPLTVTSAQKNPTAFYLCASSIPGFAEAFFGQGTRLTVV.

On this clonotype: This may come from a read error, since a much larger clone is one base off. This chain uses TRBV6-5 with TRBJ1-2; D unclear. Germline assignment: CDR1 MNHEY and CDR2 SVGAGI. Trimming removed 7 bases from V and 3 bases from J, with 18 bases in between. The CDR3 extends over 15 amino acids. The CDR3 protein is CASTENVSGDYGYTF. CDR3 DNA sequence: TGTGCCAGCACCGAAAACGTAAGTGGGGACTATGGCTACACCTTC.

Many counts were recorded for this clonotype. V usage is TRBV7-6 and J usage is TRBJ1-2; D remains ambiguous. Trimming cost V 4 bases and J 4 bases, with 22 bases left between them. This CDR3 contains 17 residues. The germline CDR1 and CDR2 sequences are SGHVS and FNYEAQ. CDR3 in DNA: TGTGCCAGCAGCTGTCCGATTGAATCTCGAAAGACCTATGGCTACACCTTC. This gives the protein CASSCPIESRKTYGYTF.

A remark on this clonotype: This may be a read error, as it is one base from a much larger clone. The chain has TRBV4-1 and TRBJ2-6; D ambiguous. Trimming pared 2 bases from V and 4 bases from J, leaving 6 bases between. Germline V gene data show CDR1 as MGHRA and CDR2 as YSYEKL. The CDR3 has 14 amino acids. The DNA of the CDR3 is TGCGCCAGCAGCCAAACATCGGGGGCCAACGTCCTGACTTTC. Translation: CASSQTSGANVLTF.

This clonotype was picked up many times. The chain has TRBV6-4 and TRBJ2-3; TRBD2 matches 12 bases. This CDR3 comprises 16 residues. Germline assignment: CDR1 MRHNA and CDR2 SNTAGT. V dropped 2 bases and J dropped 0; count of bases not matched to a gene: 0. The CDR3 nucleotides read TGTGCCAGCAGTGACGGGACTAGCGGGAGCACAGATACGCAGTATTTT. This codes for CASSDGTSGSTDTQYF.

This clonotype was seen at least ten times. The CDR3: CASSQDYPGATYNSPLHF. The DNA for the CDR3 is TGCGCCAGCAGCCAAGATTATCCAGGGGCCACCTATAATTCACCCCTCCACTTT. The chain links TRBV4-1 to TRBJ1-6, with D tentatively TRBD1 (6 bases). The CDR3 length is 18 residues. Trimming cost V 0 bases and J 2 bases, with 14 bases left between them. CDR1 is MGHRA and CDR2 is YSYEKL in the germline V gene.

There are many counts of this clonotype. This chain connects TRBV2 to TRBJ2-1; TRBD1 agrees at 7 bases. The V gene's germline CDR1 is SNHLY and CDR2 FYNNEI. The V and J ends lost 6 bases and 10 bases, in that order; junction bases with no gene match: 6. The CDR3 extends over 12 amino acids. The CDR3 sequence: CASRGTVAEQFF. The CDR3 DNA is TGTGCCAGCAGGGGGACAGTTGCGGAGCAGTTCTTC.